This TCR beta chain is drawn from a study of cytotoxic CD8 clonotypes in ibrutinib-treated CLL. The wider study: In all, under twelve patients were relapsed/refractory, some 14 were treatment-naive and 17 to 18 were IGHV unmutated.

The germline V gene encodes CDR1 SGDLS and CDR2 YYNGEE. The CDR3 is 11 residues long. Trimming pared 5 bases from V and 7 bases from J, leaving 9 bases between. Study results and caveats: Private clonotypes, not public ones, expanded at ibrutinib response.

This clone was detected a few times. Its antigen is still unknown. Clones were sequenced by immunoSEQ multiplex PCR, and TCRdb holds only the in-frame ones, with some missing. The sample has around 330,000 clones; 60% to 80% are singletons. The TCR was taken from a human donor with chronic lymphocytic leukemia. The material sequenced was PBMCs, taken after 36 months of ibrutinib treatment. The chain joins TRBV9 to TRBJ1-2; TRBD1 might be the D (6 bases). CDR3 residues: CASRQGSGYTF. The DNA for the CDR3 is TGTGCCAGCAGACAGGGTTCTGGCTACACCTTC.